In its sample, the clone carrying this T cell receptor beta chain was seen many times. The CDR3 has 14 amino acids. CDR1 and CDR2 (germline): MDHEN, SYDVKM. V was cut by 5 bases and J by 0 bases, with 8 bases left in between. The CDR3 regions of TCR beta were amplified from RNA transcripts. Researchers ran a first-round RT-PCR on the TCR CDR3 using the HTBI primer set. TCRdb ran MiXCR on the multiplex PCR reads and lists one entry per CDR3 protein. The data contain around 450,000 distinct CDR3 sequences, roughly 13% of them singletons. The data stem from a study of T cells in Graves' hyperthyroidism and ophthalmopathy.

V usage is TRBV28 and J usage is TRBJ1-5, with D tentatively TRBD1 (6 bases). The sequence was obtained from a young woman with Graves' hyperthyroidism. Sequenced sample: blood. CDR3 sequence reads: CASSGGISNQPQHF. The CDR3 DNA reads as TGTGCCAGCAGTGGGGGCATTAGCAATCAGCCCCAGCATTTT. Combining the CDR3 with reference TRBV28 and TRBJ1-5 gives the whole variable domain DVKVTQSSRYLVKRTGEKVFLECVQDMDHENMFWYRQDPGLGLRLIYFSYDVKMKEKGDIPEGYSVSREKKERFSLILESASTNQTSMYLCASSGGISNQPQHFGDGTRLSIL.